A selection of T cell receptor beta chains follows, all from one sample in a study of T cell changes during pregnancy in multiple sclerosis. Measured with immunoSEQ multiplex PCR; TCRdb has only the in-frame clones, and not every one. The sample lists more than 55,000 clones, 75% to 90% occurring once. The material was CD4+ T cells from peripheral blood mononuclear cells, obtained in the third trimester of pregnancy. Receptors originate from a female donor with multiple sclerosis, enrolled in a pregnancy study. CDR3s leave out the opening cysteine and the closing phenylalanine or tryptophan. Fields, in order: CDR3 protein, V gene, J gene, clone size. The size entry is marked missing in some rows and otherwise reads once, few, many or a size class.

CDR3 protein: ASSLMLAEDEQY; V gene: TRBV5-1; J gene: TRBJ2-7; clone size: NA
CDR3 protein: ASSLWLAGTDTQY; V gene: TRBV7-3; J gene: TRBJ2-3; clone size: NA
CDR3 protein: ASSSGQGAPGANVLT; V gene: TRBV5-1; J gene: TRBJ2-6; clone size: NA
CDR3 protein: ASGLADEYNEQF; V gene: TRBV19; J gene: TRBJ2-1; clone size: NA
CDR3 protein: AWSPVTEAF; V gene: TRBV30; J gene: TRBJ1-1; clone size: once
CDR3 protein: ASSLSGQNTIY; V gene: TRBV7-2; J gene: TRBJ1-3; clone size: NA
CDR3 protein: ASSVDSYGYT; V gene: TRBV5-8; J gene: TRBJ1-2; clone size: NA
CDR3 protein: ASSQSRDRGKGGYGYT; V gene: TRBV14; J gene: TRBJ1-2; clone size: NA
CDR3 protein: ASSPVAGEADTQY; V gene: TRBV18; J gene: TRBJ2-3; clone size: NA
CDR3 protein: AISEQNRGNTGELF; V gene: TRBV10-3; J gene: TRBJ2-2; clone size: once
CDR3 protein: ASSLAGQYSQPQH; V gene: TRBV5-6; J gene: TRBJ1-5; clone size: NA
CDR3 protein: ASKGRGLDEQY; V gene: TRBV7-8; J gene: TRBJ2-7; clone size: NA
CDR3 protein: ASSWGPSKGETQY; V gene: TRBV5-1; J gene: TRBJ2-5; clone size: NA
CDR3 protein: ASSLDLPGTGIGYT; V gene: TRBV5-5; J gene: TRBJ1-2; clone size: NA
CDR3 protein: ASSSPGQGYYEQY; V gene: TRBV6-1; J gene: TRBJ2-7; clone size: many
CDR3 protein: ASSVFRSSGNTIY; V gene: TRBV2; J gene: TRBJ1-3; clone size: NA
CDR3 protein: ASSPPGSRLTYNEQF; V gene: TRBV7-9; J gene: TRBJ2-1; clone size: NA
CDR3 protein: ASSLIQGDSYEQY; V gene: TRBV7-6; J gene: TRBJ2-7; clone size: NA
CDR3 protein: ASSMGSRIRSTDTQY; V gene: TRBV19; J gene: TRBJ2-3; clone size: NA
CDR3 protein: ASSPLRERGKETQY; V gene: TRBV27; J gene: TRBJ2-5; clone size: NA
CDR3 protein: ASSFGRGNEKLF; V gene: TRBV27; J gene: TRBJ1-4; clone size: NA
CDR3 protein: ASSSDREGNTIY; V gene: TRBV6-5; J gene: TRBJ1-3; clone size: NA
CDR3 protein: ASSLGTSGKSSYNEQF; V gene: TRBV5-1; J gene: TRBJ2-1; clone size: once
CDR3 protein: ASSPTVNNEQF; V gene: TRBV5-6; J gene: TRBJ2-1; clone size: NA
CDR3 protein: AISAGSGRADTQY; V gene: TRBV10-3; J gene: TRBJ2-3; clone size: NA
CDR3 protein: ASSEQGGTGELF; V gene: TRBV6-1; J gene: TRBJ2-2; clone size: NA
CDR3 protein: ASGQGVWYGYT; V gene: TRBV19; J gene: TRBJ1-2; clone size: NA
CDR3 protein: ASSIYGTEAF; V gene: TRBV19; J gene: TRBJ1-1; clone size: NA
CDR3 protein: ASSPGTGPTDTQY; V gene: TRBV5-1; J gene: TRBJ2-3; clone size: NA
CDR3 protein: ASSPTNKIGELF; V gene: TRBV18; J gene: TRBJ2-2; clone size: NA
CDR3 protein: ASRFVNSPLH; V gene: TRBV6-1; J gene: TRBJ1-6; clone size: NA
CDR3 protein: ATTGATEAF; V gene: TRBV19; J gene: TRBJ1-1; clone size: NA
CDR3 protein: ASRYGRGTTTNTGELF; V gene: TRBV5-6; J gene: TRBJ2-2; clone size: NA
CDR3 protein: ASSYSHRMNEKLF; V gene: TRBV6-5; J gene: TRBJ1-4; clone size: NA
CDR3 protein: ATSRIQGTNNQPQH; V gene: TRBV15; J gene: TRBJ1-5; clone size: NA
CDR3 protein: SVLPRQGEGYT; V gene: TRBV29-1; J gene: TRBJ1-2; clone size: NA
CDR3 protein: ASSLHRDGEQY; V gene: TRBV14; J gene: TRBJ2-7; clone size: NA
CDR3 protein: ASSARQPSSGNTIY; V gene: TRBV9; J gene: TRBJ1-3; clone size: NA
CDR3 protein: ASSQLGQSYEQY; V gene: TRBV28; J gene: TRBJ2-7; clone size: few
CDR3 protein: ASSTPDGGNNQPQH; V gene: TRBV19; J gene: TRBJ1-5; clone size: NA
CDR3 protein: ASSSQGPGYGYT; V gene: TRBV6-5; J gene: TRBJ1-2; clone size: NA
CDR3 protein: ASSRSGLAGAWGTGELF; V gene: TRBV19; J gene: TRBJ2-2; clone size: NA